This T cell receptor beta chain was sequenced in a study of blood T cell repertoires in COVID-19. Assignment of participants to cohorts was predicated upon participant-reported clinical history. All recovered Cohort 3 donors got two negative PCRs, got clearance, or saw symptom resolution. TCRdb keeps only in-frame clones here, not all; method: immunoSEQ multiplex PCR. The repertoire includes about 220,000 clones, over 65% of them detected once, and 3% to 4% sits in the top ten. The CDR3 is 16 residues long. V shed 2 bases and J 10 bases; nucleotides not matched to a gene: 11. Germline lookup yields CDR1 SGHTA and CDR2 FQGNSA.

The rearrangement links TRBV7-2 to TRBJ1-6, with TRBD1 matching 7 bases. The source material was PBMCs or T cells enriched from blood (not recorded which). The receptor comes from a woman in her sixties or seventies who had recovered from COVID-19. DNA of the CDR3: TGTGCCAGCAGCTTAAGGGTTAGGGGGCATGGATCACCCCTCCACTTT. Its protein is CASSLRVRGHGSPLHF.